The 18 T cell receptor beta chains below were found in one sample sequenced in a study of blood T cell repertoires in COVID-19 (TCRdb year 2020). The method behind the library was the immunoSEQ multiplex PCR assay. TCRdb re-hosts the immuneACCESS table, in-frame sequences only. Its copies lack some clones; in the studies checked, an unresolved V gene accounts for under half of them, and the cause for the rest is not known. The sample contains tens of thousands of clones, around 73% of them found a single time. Roughly 32% of the sample goes to the ten largest clones. What was sequenced was peripheral blood. Receptors originate from a man aged 80 or over with acute or convalescent COVID-19.

This clone has a handful of counts. The gene calls are TRBV25-1 and TRBJ1-2; 7 positions match TRBD1. Germline V gene sequence: CDR1 MGHDK, CDR2 SYGVNS. This CDR3 is built from 16 residues. Germline trimming cut 3 bases from V and 7 bases from J; bases unmatched to any gene: 14. The CDR3 here is CASSEMGRQGGGGYTF. The CDR3 DNA follows: TGTGCCAGCAGTGAGATGGGACGACAGGGAGGAGGTGGCTACACCTTC.

The chain uses TRBV27 and TRBJ1-1, with a possible D match to TRBD1 (5 bases). V lost 5 bases to trimming and J lost 4 bases, with 14 bases between them. The CDR3 runs to 14 residues. Germline CDR1 reads MNHEY; CDR2 reads SMNVEV (reference sequence). The CDR3 sequence: CASSQGLTGTEAFF. The CDR3 nucleotides are TGTGCCAGCAGTCAGGGATTAACGGGCACTGAAGCTTTCTTT.

The chain recombines TRBV30 with TRBJ2-3; D might be TRBD1 (6 bases). The CDR3 loop spans 14 amino acids. CDR1 is GTSNPN, CDR2 SVGIG, per germline (reference sequence). DNA for the CDR3: TGTGCTCAGAGTCAGGGGCTAAGCACAGATACGCAGTATTTT. Protein product: CAQSQGLSTDTQYF.

V is TRBV7-3 and J is TRBJ2-3; D is ambiguous. V shed 4 bases and J shed 5 bases, with 4 bases lying between them. In germline, CDR1 is SGHTA, CDR2 FQGTGA. The CDR3 sequence is 11 residues long. The chain's CDR3 is CASSSRDTQYF. DNA for the CDR3: TGTGCCAGCAGCTCCAGAGATACGCAGTATTTT.

This rearrangement joins TRBV7-9 to TRBJ2-3, with D perhaps matching TRBD2 (6 bases). Germline V gene sequence: CDR1 SEHNR, CDR2 FQNEAQ (reference sequence). Deletions cut 3 bases from V and 11 bases from J, with 12 bases between. The CDR3 runs to 12 residues. CDR3 nucleotide sequence: TGTGCCAGCAGCTTGGACGGAGGGAAGCAGTATTTT. It translates to CASSLDGGKQYF.

This chain links TRBV27 with TRBJ1-3; D is uncertain. Germline CDR1 and CDR2: MNHEY and SMNVEV (reference sequence). With 3 bases removed from V and 2 bases from J, the gap between germline ends came to 11 bases. CDR3 size: 15 residues. CDR3 nucleotide sequence: TGTGCCAGCAGTTTCTCGGTCCCTCCTGGAAACACCATATATTTT. Translated: CASSFSVPPGNTIYF.

Only a few counts were recorded for this clone. The V gene is TRBV5-6, the J gene TRBJ1-2; D perhaps matches TRBD1 (6 bases). Germline CDR1 reads SGHDT; CDR2 reads YYEEEE. The CDR3 has 15 residues. V lost 0 bases, J lost 2 bases, and 11 bases lay in between. The CDR3 DNA is TGTGCCAGCAGCTTGGTCAGGGGCTACAACTATGGCTACACCTTC. This sequence encodes CASSLVRGYNYGYTF.

The rearrangement links TRBV9 to TRBJ2-1, with 7 bases that match TRBD2. Germline-derived CDR1 and CDR2 are SGDLS and YYNGEE. The CDR3 has 16 amino acids. The J segment lost 6 bases and the V segment lost 2 bases, leaving 11 bases of the junction unmatched. This chain's CDR3 is CASSVGRGTQINEQFF. Here the CDR3 DNA reads TGTGCCAGCAGCGTGGGGAGGGGAACACAAATCAATGAGCAGTTCTTC.

This sequence joins TRBV5-1 and TRBJ1-2, with no clear D. Germline V lookup: CDR1 SGHRS, CDR2 YFSETQ. The CDR3 has 14 residues. V was clipped by 3 bases and J by 0 bases, with 9 bases between them. The CDR3 sequence is CASSSSPANYGYTF. In DNA form, the CDR3 reads TGCGCCAGCAGCTCCAGTCCAGCTAACTATGGCTACACCTTC.

V and J are TRBV14 and TRBJ2-7; tentative D call: TRBD1 (5 bases). The CDR3 runs 12 residues. Germline V CDR1 and CDR2: SGHDN, FVKESK. The ends were cut back, 0 bases at V and 8 bases at J, with 8 bases in the middle. DNA of the CDR3: TGTGCCAGCAGCCAAGACAGGGCGAAGCAGTACTTC. It specifies CASSQDRAKQYF. The full variable domain, completed using reference TRBV14 and TRBJ2-7, is EAGVTQFPSHSVIEKGQTVTLRCDPISGHDNLYWYRRVMGKEIKFLLHFVKESKQDESGMPNNRFLAERTGGTYSTLKVQPAELEDSGVYFCASSQDRAKQYFGPGTRLTVT.

This chain joins TRBV14 and TRBJ2-3; D might be TRBD1 (5 bases). Germline V CDR1 and CDR2: SGHDN, FVKESK. Trimming pared 0 bases from V and 1 base from J, leaving 11 bases between. The CDR3 contains 16 residues. The CDR3 here is CASSQDDGRGTDTQYF. The DNA of the CDR3 is TGTGCCAGCAGCCAAGATGACGGCAGGGGCACAGATACGCAGTATTTT. Supplemented by reference TRBV14 and TRBJ2-3, the full variable domain reads EAGVTQFPSHSVIEKGQTVTLRCDPISGHDNLYWYRRVMGKEIKFLLHFVKESKQDESGMPNNRFLAERTGGTYSTLKVQPAELEDSGVYFCASSQDDGRGTDTQYFGPGTRLTVL.

The chain joins TRBV5-8 to TRBJ2-2; the match to TRBD1 covers 10 bases. The CDR3 sequence is 15 residues long. With V trimmed by 5 bases and J by 3 bases, 4 bases remained unmatched. Germline V gives CDR1 SGHTS, CDR2 YDEGEE. The CDR3 loop is CASRQGQGYTGELFF. The CDR3 nucleotides are TGTGCCAGCAGACAGGGACAGGGGTACACCGGGGAGCTGTTTTTT.

The chain is built from TRBV4-2 and TRBJ2-3, with 7 bases aligning to TRBD2. V was clipped by 4 bases and J by 3 bases; unmatched bases: 4. Germline lookup yields CDR1 LGHNA and CDR2 YNFKEQ. This CDR3 has 14 residues. The CDR3 loop is CASSRTGGTDTQYF. DNA of the CDR3: TGTGCCAGCAGCCGGACGGGGGGTACAGATACGCAGTATTTT.

The chain has TRBV15 and TRBJ2-5; tentative D call: TRBD1 (7 bases). This CDR3 has 17 residues. Germline V lookup: CDR1 LNHNV, CDR2 YYDKDF (reference sequence). Trimming removed 4 bases at V and 3 bases at J, with 21 bases between. CDR3 amino acids: CATSMGGGTVGKETQYF. In DNA, the CDR3 is TGTGCCACCAGCATGGGAGGAGGGACAGTCGGGAAAGAGACCCAGTACTTC.

The rearrangement links TRBV5-1 to TRBJ1-5, with D possibly being TRBD1 (5 bases). The CDR3 is 13 amino acids. V was pared by 4 bases and J by 5 bases, with 10 bases between. Looked up from germline, CDR1 is SGHRS and CDR2 is YFSETQ. CDR3 in amino acids: CASSRGGDQPQHF. CDR3 in DNA: TGCGCCAGCAGCCGTGGAGGGGATCAGCCCCAGCATTTT.

The V gene is TRBV2, the J gene TRBJ2-7; D is uncertain. Germline V gene lookup returns CDR1 SNHLY and CDR2 FYNNEI. Trimming took 2 bases from V and 3 from J, leaving 2 bases between them. The CDR3 loop spans 11 amino acids. This CDR3 reads CASSEYYEQYF. The CDR3 DNA reads TGTGCCAGCAGTGAATACTACGAGCAGTACTTC.

The rearrangement uses TRBV19 and TRBJ2-7, with 9 bases fitting TRBD2. This CDR3 has 16 amino acids. The ends lost 4 bases at V and 2 bases at J; junction bases unmatched: 9. Germline V gene lookup returns CDR1 LNHDA and CDR2 SQIVND (reference sequence). Written as DNA, the CDR3 is TGTGCCAGTAGTACTACGCGGGGGGGCCGGACCTACGAGCAGTACTTC. Translating gives CASSTTRGGRTYEQYF.

The rearrangement uses TRBV5-4 and TRBJ1-2; TRBD1 is a possible D gene (5 bases). CDR3 length equals 13 residues. Germline lookup yields CDR1 SGHNT and CDR2 YYREEE (reference sequence). V was shortened by 2 bases and J by 1 base, with 6 bases between the two germline ends. The CDR3 sequence: CASSLDSNYGYTF. The CDR3 DNA is TGTGCCAGCAGCTTAGACAGTAACTATGGCTACACCTTC.